This is a list of T cell receptor beta chains from one sample in a study of OX40 agonist ivuxolimab in advanced cancers. This table comes from immunoSEQ multiplex PCR, and its TCRdb copy is limited to in-frame clones, with some not included. The repertoire holds under 100,000 clones, around 87% seen once, with roughly 0.17% in the top ten. This specimen consisted of CD4+ or CD8+ T cells sorted from blood, obtained in a trial of the OX40 agonist ivuxolimab. The receptors shown here come from an adult with an advanced solid tumor such as melanoma, head and neck, liver or kidney cancer. The CDR3 runs from the conserved cysteine through the conserved F or W. The D gene is left open where the match is weak. The listing skips clone size in some rows; elsewhere it reads once, few, many or a size class.

V	size	J	D	CDR3	DNA
TRBV7-3	.	TRBJ2-1	TRBD2	CASSDQGETSNYNEQFF	TGTGCCAGCAGCGATCAGGGCGAGACTAGCAACTACAATGAGCAGTTCTTC
TRBV5-1	.	TRBJ2-1	.	CASSLGQSSYNEQFF	TGCGCCAGCAGCTTGGGACAAAGCTCCTACAATGAGCAGTTCTTC
TRBV14	.	TRBJ2-7	TRBD2	CASSKARRVAGMPTYEQYF	TGTGCCAGCAGCAAAGCTCGGCGGGTAGCGGGAATGCCTACTTACGAGCAGTACTTC
TRBV19	.	TRBJ1-1	TRBD1	CASSRQGGANTEAFF	TGTGCCAGTAGCCGACAGGGGGGTGCGAACACTGAAGCTTTCTTT
TRBV18	.	TRBJ2-2	.	CASSPGTSNTGELFF	TGTGCCAGCTCACCGGGCACTTCGAACACCGGGGAGCTGTTTTTT
TRBV30	.	TRBJ2-3	.	CAWSVPPGTRDTQYF	TGTGCCTGGAGTGTACCGCCCGGGACCCGGGATACGCAGTATTTT
TRBV18	once	TRBJ1-1	TRBD1	CASSLGQGGLNTEAFF	TGTGCCAGCTCACTTGGACAGGGAGGTCTGAACACTGAAGCTTTCTTT
TRBV30	.	TRBJ2-7	TRBD2	CAGQWGGLAAYEQYF	TGTGCCGGGCAATGGGGGGGACTAGCAGCTTACGAGCAGTACTTC
TRBV9	.	TRBJ2-3	.	CASSAKTGRTDTQYF	TGTGCCAGCAGCGCCAAGACCGGGCGCACAGATACGCAGTATTTT
TRBV9	.	TRBJ2-1	.	CASSGTGNPNEQFF	TGTGCCAGCAGCGGAACCGGGAACCCCAATGAGCAGTTCTTC
TRBV11-2	.	TRBJ2-1	.	CASSLDGAGDEQFF	TGTGCCAGCAGCTTAGATGGGGCAGGAGATGAGCAGTTCTTC
TRBV6-5	.	TRBJ1-4	.	CASSETYSGEKLFF	TGTGCCAGCAGTGAAACTTACAGCGGGGAAAAACTGTTTTTT
TRBV25-1	.	TRBJ2-5	.	CASSDRRRGETQYF	TGTGCCAGCAGTGACCGGCGCCGGGGGGAGACCCAGTACTTC
TRBV6-5	.	TRBJ1-1	.	CASSRRPGTPRAFF	TGTGCCAGCAGCCGGCGGCCCGGGACCCCACGGGCTTTCTTT
TRBV11-1	.	TRBJ2-2	TRBD2	CASSLTPGRGANTGELFF	TGTGCCAGCAGCTTGACCCCTGGGCGGGGGGCGAACACCGGGGAGCTGTTTTTT
TRBV2	.	TRBJ1-1	.	CASVNLYSNTEAFF	TGTGCCAGCGTAAATTTATACTCGAACACTGAAGCTTTCTTT
TRBV7-9	.	TRBJ2-5	TRBD2	CASSLTSGSKTQYF	TGTGCCAGCAGCTTGACTAGCGGGAGCAAGACCCAGTACTTC
TRBV11-2	.	TRBJ2-3	TRBD2	CASSLDGIAGETDTQYF	TGTGCCAGCAGCTTAGATGGAATAGCGGGAGAAACAGATACGCAGTATTTT
TRBV6-6	.	TRBJ2-5	.	CASSYGTGILKETQYF	TGTGCCAGCAGTTATGGCACAGGGATTTTGAAAGAGACCCAGTACTTC
TRBV30	.	TRBJ1-2	.	CAWSVLRGIGYTF	TGTGCCTGGAGTGTACTTAGGGGGATTGGCTACACCTTC
TRBV5-4	once	TRBJ2-2	.	CASRRGLEGTGELFF	TGTGCCAGCAGGCGGGGACTCGAGGGGACCGGGGAGCTGTTTTTT
TRBV11-2	.	TRBJ2-3	TRBD2	CASSRPGLAGTDTQYF	TGTGCCAGCAGCCGCCCAGGACTAGCGGGAACAGATACGCAGTATTTT
TRBV10-3	.	TRBJ2-5	.	CAISATGEETQYF	TGTGCCATCAGTGCCACGGGGGAAGAGACCCAGTACTTC
TRBV2	.	TRBJ2-3	.	CASSEAGGGPDTQYF	TGTGCCAGCAGTGAAGCGGGAGGTGGGCCAGATACGCAGTATTTT
TRBV25-1	.	TRBJ1-2	.	CASRPKGGGYGYTF	TGTGCCAGCAGGCCGAAGGGGGGTGGGTATGGCTACACCTTC
TRBV5-6	.	TRBJ2-2	TRBD2	CASFFSRGPGLAGTGELFF	TGTGCCAGCTTTTTTAGCCGAGGTCCGGGACTAGCGGGGACCGGGGAGCTGTTTTTT